This T cell receptor (beta chain) was found in a study of Ad26.COV2.S vaccination and SARS-CoV-2 variants (dated by TCRdb to the early 2020s). For the study in its entirety: Vaccine-arm donors came from COV1001, a multicentre, randomized, double-blind, placebo-controlled phase I-IIa trial of Ad26.COV2.S in healthy adults. Investigators remained blinded to trial group allocation during experiments and outcome assessment. TCRbeta repertoire sequencing was used to assess the specificity and breadth of SARS-CoV-2-reactive T cell receptors after Ad26.COV2.S vaccination. Ad26.COV2.S was administered intramuscularly at 5 x 10^10 or 1 x 10^11 viral particles, either as a single shot or as two shots given 56 days apart. Trial participants were randomized into five groups of five: low-dose or high-dose Ad26.COV2.S given once or twice, or placebo on both occasions. The TCR-sequenced set comprised about 32 samples: around 20 Ad26.COV2.S vaccine recipients, 5 placebo recipients and 8 SARS-CoV-2 convalescent individuals. Study-wide conclusions, independent of this receptor: According to the authors, total T cell responses may have been underestimated by the TCR breadth and depth analyses. Ad26.COV2.S recipients had higher spike-specific TCR breadth than placebo recipients (P = 0.0014). Vaccine and placebo recipients had similar non-spike TCR breadth, a finding consistent with the vaccine containing only spike. Substantial breadth of spike-specific CD8+ and CD4+ T cell responses was reported after vaccination. The study lacked the statistical power to compare responses across vaccine doses or regimens.

From V the trimming removes 0 bases and from J it removes 4 bases, while the gene matches leave 3 bases of the junction unaccounted for. Including the terminal cysteine and phenylalanine, the CDR3 comprises 14 residues. Here the CDR3 DNA is all that survives: 42 bases in frame from base 1. CDR1 SGDLS and CDR2 YYNGEE are derived from the germline V gene. In regard to this clone: The specificity of this receptor is unknown. Base qualities are not at hand, and no much larger clone is one base apart.

The immunoSEQ Assay was the method used to sequence TCRbeta CDR3 regions. After extraction, genomic DNA underwent amplification by bias-controlled multiplex PCR, followed by high-throughput sequencing. Processing in the source paper ran as follows. Collapsing and filtering of sequences were performed to quantify the absolute abundance of each unique TCRbeta CDR3 region. T cell fraction was estimated by normalizing TCRbeta template counts to usable DNA, with usable DNA measured through amplification of reference genes found in all nucleated cells. Repertoire TCRs were annotated as SARS-CoV-2-specific when V gene, CDR3 amino acid sequence and J gene were exactly matched to a known reactive TCR set. MIRA supplied the reference SARS-CoV-2 TCR set, which was filtered for enrichment in COVID-19-positive ImmuneCODE repertoires so that public or cross-reactive TCRs were removed. Based on the MIRA antigens, annotated TCRs were further analysed at the level of specific ORF or position within ORF. Depth was the summed frequency of annotated unique rearrangements, while breadth was defined as annotated unique rearrangements over total unique productive rearrangements. Two-sided Wilcoxon rank-sum tests were applied when comparing TCR breadth between groups. Sourced from immuneACCESS, this table was stored by TCRdb with only in-frame sequences that have V and J called. A share of the clones is absent; for the studies checked, an unresolved V gene accounts for under half, and the remainder has no known explanation. Clone size and the V and J calls come from that table; the DNA yielded D and trimming. This sample gives some 320,000 clones in total; around four fifths of them show up just once. Clones ranked in the top ten supply 2% to 2.5% of the sample.

Explained via the paper, the treatment or condition label denotes: around 19 received Ad26.COV2.S at low or high dose, single or two shots; roughly five received placebo; per-sample allocation not given. For vaccine and placebo recipients, repertoires were sequenced using samples collected on day 63 after the first injection. Between 29 July and 7 August 2020, Cohort 1b enrolled some 25 adults aged 18-55 years at one site in Boston, USA. Ad26.COV2.S was a replication-incompetent adenovirus type 26 vector expressing a prefusion-stabilized SARS-CoV-2 spike protein from the original Wuhan strain. Sequenced material: peripheral blood, taken in a trial of Ad26.COV2.S vaccine versus placebo. This TCR came from a person between 18 and 65 years old who received the Ad26.COV2.S COVID-19 vaccine or a placebo. The rearrangement combines TRBV9 with TRBJ1-1; 7 central nucleotides agree with TRBD1. The sequenced DNA is TGTGCCAGCAGCGTAGAACCAGGGGGCACTGAAGCTTTCTTT. It is translated as CASSVEPGGTEAFF. When the CDR3 is completed using the reference TRBV9 and TRBJ1-1 genes on either side, the full variable domain is DSGVTQTPKHLITATGQRVTLRCSPRSGDLSVYWYQQSLDQGLQFLIQYYNGEERAKGNILERFSAQQFPDLHSELNLSSLELGDSALYFCASSVEPGGTEAFFGQGTRLTVV.